These 14 T cell receptor beta chains were all obtained from the same sample, sequenced in a study of shared clonotypes between healthy human individuals. CD45RO-negative, CCR7-selected cells formed the naive CD8 fraction, which excluded terminally differentiated effector memory CD45RA+ cells. The table came from immunoSEQ multiplex PCR; TCRdb's copy has only in-frame clones and leaves some out. The data contain approximately 2,200,000 clones, roughly 91% of them singletons. The sample comprised naive CD8+ T cells from PBMCs. The receptors here all came from a man aged 18 to 30 in good health. Some clones in this sample may be carry-over from other donors' samples.

The rearrangement joins TRBV7-9 to TRBJ1-1; D is perhaps TRBD1 (5 bases). V lost 6 bases to trimming and J lost 2 bases, with 16 bases between them. CDR1 SEHNR and CDR2 FQNEAQ come from the germline V gene (reference sequence). The CDR3 totals 15 residues. The CDR3 spells CASRSRQMTNTEAFF. CDR3 DNA sequence: TGTGCCAGCAGGTCTCGACAGATGACCAACACTGAAGCTTTCTTT.

The chain employs TRBV6-1 and TRBJ2-6, with TRBD1 as a possible D gene (5 bases). V was shortened by 6 bases and J by 1 base, with 10 bases between the two germline ends. CDR1 and CDR2 (germline): MNHNS, SASEGT. CDR3 length: 15 residues. Here the CDR3 DNA reads TGTGCCAGCAGCGACAGAATTTCTGGGGCCAACGTCCTGACTTTC. Translating gives CASSDRISGANVLTF.

This rearrangement joins TRBV11-1 to TRBJ2-7; a weak D match, TRBD1 (5 bases). Per germline, CDR1 SGHAT and CDR2 FQDESV (reference sequence). The germline V and J ends were trimmed by 0 bases and 12 bases, with 15 bases remaining between them. The CDR3 is 13 residues long. CDR3 in DNA: TGTGCCAGCAGCTTAGCGTATGGACAACCCCGGTACTTC. Translating gives CASSLAYGQPRYF. Full variable domain (remainder filled in from reference TRBV11-1 and TRBJ2-7): EAEVAQSPRYKITEKSQAVAFWCDPISGHATLYWYRQILGQGPELLVQFQDESVVDDSQLPKDRFSAERLKGVDSTLKIQPAELGDSAMYLCASSLAYGQPRYFGPGTRLTVT.

V and J are TRBV6-5 and TRBJ2-3, with D maybe TRBD2 (6 bases). Germline loops: CDR1 MNHEY, CDR2 SVGAGI. The CDR3 spans 15 residues. The ends were cut back, 6 bases at V and 4 bases at J, with 17 bases in the middle. Here the CDR3 DNA reads TGTGCCAGCAGCAGGGAGGCACGGATGGCAGATACGCAGTATTTT. Protein product: CASSREARMADTQYF.

The CDR3 DNA sequence: TGTGCCAGCAGCTATAATGACCGGCCAGACAATGAGCAGTTCTTC. Amino acids: CASSYNDRPDNEQFF. This chain links TRBV7-9 with TRBJ2-1, with D unclear. Trimming removed 4 bases from V and 5 bases from J, with 15 bases in between. CDR1 and CDR2 from the germline V gene are SEHNR and FQNEAQ (reference sequence). The CDR3 covers 15 residues.

Only one count was recorded for this clone. The J gene is TRBJ2-5, the V gene TRBV7-9; D tentatively reads TRBD1 or TRBD2 (5 bases each). This CDR3 contains 16 residues. V was pared by 2 bases and J by 1 base, with 14 bases between. Germline V lookup: CDR1 SEHNR, CDR2 FQNEAQ (reference sequence). CDR3 in amino acids: CASSLRGGASQETQYF. CDR3 nucleotide sequence: TGTGCCAGCAGCTTACGGGGCGGAGCCTCCCAAGAGACCCAGTACTTC.

This rearrangement joins TRBV9 to TRBJ2-1; D call uncertain. The germline V gene has CDR1 SGDLS and CDR2 YYNGEE. With 0 bases removed from V and 2 bases from J, the gap between germline ends came to 15 bases. This CDR3 is built from 17 residues. The CDR3 is CASSVAPQAPTYNEQFF. CDR3 DNA: TGTGCCAGCAGCGTAGCTCCCCAGGCCCCGACCTACAATGAGCAGTTCTTC.

CDR3 nucleotide sequence: TGTGCCAGCAGTTTGGGGCGGACCAAAAACATTCAGTACTTC. Protein sequence: CASSLGRTKNIQYF. The chain joins TRBV27 to TRBJ2-4, with D perhaps matching TRBD1 (5 bases). V dropped 3 bases and J dropped 2 bases, with 8 bases sitting between them. The germline V gene has CDR1 MNHEY and CDR2 SMNVEV (reference sequence). The CDR3 covers 14 residues.

Only one count was recorded for this clone. V and J are TRBV19 and TRBJ1-4; D is undetermined. CDR3 length: 19 residues. V was clipped by 9 bases and J by 0 bases, with 26 bases between them. Germline CDR1 LNHDA, CDR2 SQIVND (reference sequence). Here the CDR3 DNA reads TGTGCCAGCCCAATATGTGAGGAGTGGCGAGTTGCAACTAATGAAAAACTGTTTTTT. Amino acids: CASPICEEWRVATNEKLFF. The full variable domain, completed using reference TRBV19 and TRBJ1-4, is DGGITQSPKYLFRKEGQNVTLSCEQNLNHDAMYWYRQDPGQGLRLIYYSQIVNDFQKGDIAEGYSVSREKKESFPLTVTSAQKNPTAFYLCASPICEEWRVATNEKLFFGSGTQLSVL.

The chain uses TRBV5-4 and TRBJ2-6; D call uncertain. CDR1 and CDR2 (germline): SGHNT, YYREEE (reference sequence). The CDR3 has 14 amino acids. The germline V and J ends were trimmed by 4 bases and 8 bases, with 13 bases remaining between them. Here the CDR3 DNA reads TGTGCCAGCAGCCGTACTGGGTTGACCAACGTCCTGACTTTC. Translated: CASSRTGLTNVLTF.

This sequence joins TRBV13 and TRBJ2-7; D may be TRBD2 (6 bases). The CDR3 extends over 15 amino acids. V was clipped by 0 bases and J by 0 bases, with 9 bases between them. The V gene's germline CDR1 is PRHDT and CDR2 FYEKMQ (reference sequence). The CDR3 region is CASSLGGGASYEQYF. In nucleotides, the CDR3 is TGTGCCAGCAGCTTAGGGGGCGGGGCCTCCTACGAGCAGTACTTC.

The V gene is TRBV27, the J gene TRBJ2-2; D unresolved. Germline CDR1 is MNHEY and CDR2 is SMNVEV (reference sequence). The CDR3 consists of 13 residues. V lost 3 bases, J lost 6 bases, and 8 bases lay in between. CDR3 protein: CASSFYPPGELFF. The DNA of the CDR3 is TGTGCCAGCAGTTTTTATCCTCCCGGGGAGCTGTTTTTT.

Only one count was recorded for this clone. V usage is TRBV30 and J usage is TRBJ2-7; no clear D gene. The germline V and J ends were trimmed by 0 bases and 5 bases, with 11 bases remaining between them. CDR3 length: 13 residues. Per the germline V gene, CDR1 is GTSNPN and CDR2 is SVGIG (reference sequence). CDR3 in amino acids: CAWSVRQPHEQYF. CDR3 bases: TGTGCCTGGAGTGTACGGCAGCCCCACGAGCAGTACTTC. Combining the CDR3 with reference TRBV30 and TRBJ2-7 gives the whole variable domain SQTIHQWPATLVQPVGSPLSLECTVEGTSNPNLYWYRQAAGRGLQLLFYSVGIGQISSEVPQNLSASRPQDRQFILSSKKLLLSDSGFYLCAWSVRQPHEQYFGPGTRLTVT.

The genes are TRBV6-4 and TRBJ2-3, with D perhaps TRBD1 (5 bases). V was cut by 2 bases and J by 2 bases, with 11 bases left in between. This CDR3 spans 15 amino acids. Per germline, CDR1 MRHNA and CDR2 SNTAGT. The DNA of the CDR3 is TGTGCCAGCAGTGACGGGGCTTTTAACACAGATACGCAGTATTTT. Encoded protein: CASSDGAFNTDTQYF.